This T cell receptor beta chain is from a study of post-analysis software for immune sequencing data. Germline CDR1 reads MDHEN; CDR2 reads SYDVKM. CDR3 length: 15 residues. The ends lost 4 bases at V and 6 bases at J; junction bases unmatched: 10. In the case of this clonotype: Its antigen remains unknown.

Study observations and caveats: Normalized Chao1 diversity was significantly reduced in patients versus controls. Patients showed TRBV5-6, TRBV5-1 and TRBV20-1 among several TRBV segments more frequent than in controls. When the samples were clustered directly with F measure, those that had been prepared in the same batch showed strong co-clustering.

Unique molecular identifiers were built into the TCR beta cDNA libraries. Researchers reported 550,000 or so cDNA molecules coming from approximately 1 to 10 million T cells. A single record per CDR3 protein comes from TCRdb applying MiXCR to the PCR reads. The profile shows approximately 770,000 distinct CDR3 sequences, about 43% of them singletons. This receptor was obtained from a girl aged 5-17 years with multiple sclerosis. Sequencing was carried out using blood. The gene calls are TRBV28 and TRBJ2-7; 9 bases match TRBD1. CDR3 sequence (DNA): TGTGCCAGCAGTTCCCAGACAGGGGGTAGTGGCGAGCAGTACTTC. Translating gives CASSSQTGGSGEQYF.